Presented here are 5 T cell receptor beta chains from one specimen sequenced in a study of beta chain features in type 1 diabetes. Study results and caveats: When Type 1 diabetes patients were examined, their TCRB CDR3s proved moderately but significantly shorter in all four CD4+ subsets.

These receptors lack a known antigen. Investigators reverse transcribed all isolated RNA, so they sequenced expressed TCRB transcripts. Only in-frame clones appear in the TCRdb table, and some are missing; sequencing was by immunoSEQ multiplex PCR. The sample shows roughly 340,000 clones, approximately 13% of them seen only once. Sequenced input: naive CD4+ T cells from blood. Receptors were obtained from a woman younger than 35 with type 1 diabetes.

V usage is TRBV9 and J usage is TRBJ1-4; D might be TRBD1 (6 bases). Germline V gene sequence: CDR1 SGDLS, CDR2 YYNGEE. CDR3 length: 13 amino acids. Trimming left V 3 bases short and J 8 bases short, with 11 bases between. The CDR3, as DNA: TGTGCCAGCAGCGCTCCCGGGACAGAAAAACTGTTTTTT. Its protein product is CASSAPGTEKLFF. Looking up the rest from reference TRBV9 and TRBJ1-4 gives the full variable domain: DSGVTQTPKHLITATGQRVTLRCSPRSGDLSVYWYQQSLDQGLQFLIQYYNGEERAKGNILERFSAQQFPDLHSELNLSSLELGDSALYFCASSAPGTEKLFFGSGTQLSVL.

The V gene is TRBV11-2, the J gene TRBJ2-1; TRBD2 aligns across 9 bases. Germline CDR1 SGHAT, CDR2 FQNNGV. The CDR3 is 15 residues long. The V gene end was trimmed by 8 bases and the J gene end by 5 bases; junction bases not matched to a gene: 10. This chain's CDR3 is CASRQAGGVHNEQFF. The CDR3 DNA sequence: TGTGCCAGCCGCCAAGCGGGAGGAGTACACAATGAGCAGTTCTTC. The whole variable domain, filled in from reference TRBV11-2 and TRBJ2-1, reads EAGVAQSPRYKIIEKRQSVAFWCNPISGHATLYWYQQILGQGPKLLIQFQNNGVVDDSQLPKDRFSAERLKGVDSTLKIQPAKLEDSAVYLCASRQAGGVHNEQFFGPGTRLTVL.

This chain uses TRBV7-2 with TRBJ1-5; D is unclear. V shed 4 bases and J shed 0 bases, with 10 bases lying between them. Germline loops: CDR1 SGHTA, CDR2 FQGNSA. This CDR3 is built from 15 residues. CDR3 region: CASSSGGYSNQPQHF. In nucleotides, the CDR3 is TGTGCCAGCAGCTCCGGCGGCTATAGCAATCAGCCCCAGCATTTT.

The genes are TRBV29-1 and TRBJ1-1; D gene ambiguous. The CDR3 runs to 13 residues. CDR1 SQVTM and CDR2 ANQGSEA come from the germline V gene. The V and J ends lost 1 base and 2 bases respectively, with 8 bases between them. The CDR3 region is CSVEVVANTEAFF. The DNA of the CDR3 is TGCAGCGTTGAAGTCGTGGCTAACACTGAAGCTTTCTTT.

Comments on this clone: The same CDR3 can be traced to other DNA sequences in this sample. J is TRBJ2-1 and V is TRBV18; D is possibly TRBD2 (6 bases). Germline V gives CDR1 KGHSH, CDR2 LQKENI. V gave up 3 bases and J gave up 7 bases, with 7 bases separating them. This CDR3 has 12 amino acids. The CDR3 bases are TGTGCCAGCTCACCGGGGGGTAATGAGCAGTTCTTC. Translated: CASSPGGNEQFF.